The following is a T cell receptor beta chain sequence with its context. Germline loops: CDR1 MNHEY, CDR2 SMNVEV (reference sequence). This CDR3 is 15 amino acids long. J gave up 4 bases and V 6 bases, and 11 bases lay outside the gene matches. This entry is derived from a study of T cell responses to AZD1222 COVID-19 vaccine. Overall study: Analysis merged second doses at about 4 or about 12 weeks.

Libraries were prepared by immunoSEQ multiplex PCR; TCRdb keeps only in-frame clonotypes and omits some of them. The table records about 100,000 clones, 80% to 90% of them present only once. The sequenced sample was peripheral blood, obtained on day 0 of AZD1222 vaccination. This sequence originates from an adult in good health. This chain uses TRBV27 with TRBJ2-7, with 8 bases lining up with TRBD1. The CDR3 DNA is TGTGCCAGCAGCCAGGACAGGGCCTGGCCTTACGAGCAGTACTTC. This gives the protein CASSQDRAWPYEQYF.